A single sample gave rise to the 29 T cell receptor beta chains below, sequenced in a study of T cells of healthy individuals. Each CDR3 protein is one row after TCRdb ran MiXCR on the 5' RACE reads. Seen here are about 96,000 distinct CDR3 sequences, 17% observed once, and the top ten hold about 6.2%. The receptors were gathered from a human donor in good health.

The chain combines TRBV25-1 with TRBJ2-3; D uncertain. CDR3 length: 13 residues. The germline gives CDR1 MGHDK, CDR2 SYGVNS. Trimming removed 1 base from V and 5 bases from J, with 7 bases in between. The CDR3 loop is CASSESWQDTQYF. The CDR3 nucleotides are TGTGCCAGCAGTGAATCTTGGCAAGATACGCAGTATTTT.

The table lists this clonotype with a few counts. J is TRBJ2-3 and V is TRBV7-2; D is perhaps TRBD1 or TRBD2 (5 bases each). The ends were cut back, 4 bases at V and 4 bases at J, with 6 bases in the middle. The CDR3 is 12 residues long. Germline values: CDR1 SGHTA, CDR2 FQGNSA. CDR3 nucleotide sequence: TGTGCCAGCAGCTGGGGACCAGATACGCAGTATTTT. Protein sequence: CASSWGPDTQYF.

This clonotype was picked up a small number of times. This chain connects TRBV11-1 to TRBJ1-1; no firm D call. V was cut by 6 bases and J by 0 bases, with 8 bases left in between. Germline-derived CDR1 and CDR2 are SGHAT and FQDESV (reference sequence). The CDR3 totals 13 residues. Here the CDR3 DNA reads TGTGCCAGCAGTTCCAGGATGAACACTGAAGCTTTCTTT. Its protein is CASSSRMNTEAFF.

This clonotype was seen a few times. The chain recombines TRBV20-1 with TRBJ1-2; D call uncertain. CDR3 size: 13 residues. Germline assignment: CDR1 DFQATT and CDR2 SNEGSKA (reference sequence). V was cut by 0 bases and J by 6 bases, with 11 bases left in between. This CDR3 is CSARDRRLNGYTF. The CDR3 bases are TGCAGTGCTAGAGACCGGAGACTAAATGGCTACACCTTC.

This clonotype was recorded once. The genes are TRBV6-5 and TRBJ2-1; D ambiguous. This CDR3 region has 13 residues. Between the trimmed V and J ends, which lost 6 bases and 3 bases, there was a span of 9 bases. Germline lookup yields CDR1 MNHEY and CDR2 SVGAGI. CDR3 DNA: TGTGCCAGCAGATCCAGTAACTACAATGAGCAGTTCTTC. As protein: CASRSSNYNEQFF.

V usage is TRBV20-1 and J usage is TRBJ2-5; the D gene is possibly TRBD2 (7 bases). Germline-derived CDR1 and CDR2 are DFQATT and SNEGSKA (reference sequence). This CDR3 contains 13 residues. Trimming shortened V by 4 bases and J by 5 bases, and 14 bases separated the two germline ends. The CDR3 protein is CSAKGGLLETQYF. DNA for the CDR3: TGCAGTGCTAAGGGGGGGCTATTGGAGACCCAGTACTTC.

The chain joins TRBV11-2 to TRBJ2-7; TRBD1 matches 9 bases. The junction had 10 bases not matched to a gene; V was cut back by 2 bases and J by 5 bases. The germline V gene encodes CDR1 SGHAT and CDR2 FQNNGV. There are 16 residues in the CDR3. The CDR3 coding sequence is TGTGCCAGCAGCTTAATAGGGACAGGGAAGGGTCACGAGCAGTACTTC. This translates into CASSLIGTGKGHEQYF.

V is TRBV10-3 and J is TRBJ2-3; 13 bases agree with TRBD2. Trimming took 1 base from V and 1 from J; bases not matched to a gene: 2. The CDR3 spans 17 residues. Germline V lookup: CDR1 ENHRY, CDR2 SYGVKD. The CDR3 sequence: CAISELGTSGGTDTQYF. DNA for the CDR3: TGTGCCATCAGTGAGTTGGGGACTAGCGGGGGCACAGATACGCAGTATTTT.

In its sample, this clonotype was seen a few times. The rearrangement uses TRBV2 and TRBJ1-5; possible D gene TRBD1, 5 bases. CDR1 SNHLY and CDR2 FYNNEI come from the germline V gene. Trimming pared 4 bases from V and 6 bases from J, leaving 13 bases between. The CDR3 contains 14 residues. CDR3 bases: TGTGCCAGCAGTGGAGGGGAGGGCGGTCAGCCCCAGCATTTT. Translation gives CASSGGEGGQPQHF.

This clonotype has at least ten counts. The gene calls are TRBV18 and TRBJ2-2; tentatively, D is TRBD2 (6 bases). V shed 3 bases and J shed 0 bases, with 11 bases lying between them. Germline V lookup: CDR1 KGHSH, CDR2 LQKENI. The CDR3 covers 16 residues. The CDR3 coding sequence is TGTGCCAGCTCACCTCTCGGGACTTCGAACACCGGGGAGCTGTTTTTT. Its translation is CASSPLGTSNTGELFF. Together with reference TRBV18 and TRBJ2-2, the CDR3 gives the full variable domain: NAGVMQNPRHLVRRRGQEARLRCSPMKGHSHVYWYRQLPEEGLKFMVYLQKENIIDESGMPKERFSAEFPKEGPSILRIQQVVRGDSAAYFCASSPLGTSNTGELFFGEGSRLTVL.

This clonotype appeared many times. The DNA for the CDR3 is TGCAGTGCGAGTGATAGCCAAGAGACCCAGTACTTC. Encoded protein: CSASDSQETQYF. The V call is TRBV20-1, the J call TRBJ2-5; D is undetermined. The CDR3 covers 12 residues. Trimming removed 6 bases from V and 1 base from J, with 9 bases in between. Germline V gene data show CDR1 as DFQATT and CDR2 as SNEGSKA (reference sequence).

This clonotype was recorded many times. The J gene is TRBJ2-5, the V gene TRBV5-1; TRBD1 is a possible D gene (6 bases). V was trimmed by 5 bases and J by 0 bases, leaving 11 bases between them. CDR3 length equals 14 residues. Germline CDR1 SGHRS, CDR2 YFSETQ. The CDR3 loop reads CASSPGANQETQYF. CDR3 nucleotide sequence: TGCGCCAGCAGTCCAGGGGCGAACCAAGAGACCCAGTACTTC.

This clonotype was seen repeatedly, ten times or more. The V and J genes are TRBV5-1 and TRBJ1-1; 8 bases agree with TRBD1. The germline V gene encodes CDR1 SGHRS and CDR2 YFSETQ. CDR3 length equals 14 residues. J was trimmed by 1 base and V by 5 bases; bases with no gene match: 4. As DNA, the CDR3 is TGCGCCAGCAGTCAGGGGGCGAGGAACACTGAAGCTTTCTTT. It encodes CASSQGARNTEAFF.

The gene calls are TRBV7-8 and TRBJ2-1; 9 nucleotides match TRBD2. After removal of 2 bases from V and 3 bases from J, the junction contained 11 bases not matched to a gene. Germline V gives CDR1 SGHVS, CDR2 FQNEAQ. The CDR3 totals 18 residues. CDR3 region: CASSLRVRASGDYNEQFF. CDR3 nucleotide sequence: TGTGCCAGCAGCTTAAGGGTCAGGGCTAGCGGGGACTACAATGAGCAGTTCTTC.

The chain joins TRBV21-1 to TRBJ2-3; TRBD2 was called by the table and not checked on the DNA. TRBV21-1 is reported as a pseudogene. There are 15 residues in the CDR3. The DNA for the CDR3 is TGTGCCGGCAGCAAAACTAGCGCGGGCACAGATACGCAGTATTTT. It encodes CAGSKTSAGTDTQYF.

This sequence joins TRBV7-2 and TRBJ2-2; no definite D call. CDR1 SGHTA and CDR2 FQGNSA come from the germline V gene. The V end was cut by 4 bases, the J end by 4 bases, with 10 bases between. CDR3 length: 14 residues. The DNA for the CDR3 is TGTGCCAGCAGCTCTAACACCTTCACCGGGGAGCTGTTTTTT. Protein sequence: CASSSNTFTGELFF. The full variable domain, rest sourced from reference TRBV7-2 and TRBJ2-2, is GAGVSQSPSNKVTEKGKDVELRCDPISGHTALYWYRQSLGQGLEFLIYFQGNSAPDKSGLPSDRFSAERTGGSVSTLTIQRTQQEDSAVYLCASSSNTFTGELFFGEGSRLTVL.

This clonotype was seen only a few times. The V gene is TRBV20-1, the J gene TRBJ2-4; TRBD2 matches at 11 bases. The junction had 6 bases not matched to a gene; V was cut back by 2 bases and J by 3 bases. The CDR3 length is 16 residues. Germline-derived CDR1 and CDR2 are DFQATT and SNEGSKA (reference sequence). The CDR3 sequence: CSARRNSGGGKNIQYF. The CDR3 DNA reads as TGCAGTGCTAGACGTAATAGCGGGGGGGGCAAAAACATTCAGTACTTC.

This chain links TRBV7-2 with TRBJ1-2, with D possibly matching TRBD1 (6 bases). The length of the CDR3 is 13 residues. Germline V gives CDR1 SGHTA, CDR2 FQGNSA. Trimming took off 1 base at V and 8 bases at J, with 11 bases between the two ends. The CDR3 DNA follows: TGTGCCAGCAGCTTAGGGGGGGCGCACGGCTACACCTTC. The encoded protein is CASSLGGAHGYTF.

The chain carries TRBV27 and TRBJ2-3; D is possibly TRBD1 (6 bases). Per the germline V gene, CDR1 is MNHEY and CDR2 is SMNVEV (reference sequence). Between the trimmed V and J ends, which lost 5 bases and 6 bases, there was a span of 15 bases. The CDR3 is made up of 14 amino acids. The CDR3 loop is CASSTRQETDTQYF. The CDR3 DNA reads as TGTGCCAGCAGTACCAGACAGGAAACGGATACGCAGTATTTT.

This clonotype was found a few times. The gene calls are TRBV20-1 and TRBJ1-5; weak D call: TRBD1 (6 bases). V gave up 4 bases and J gave up 3 bases, with 16 bases separating them. Germline V gene sequence: CDR1 DFQATT, CDR2 SNEGSKA (reference sequence). This CDR3 is 15 amino acids long. CDR3 DNA sequence: TGCAGTGCTACCCCCTCCAACAGGGACAATCAGCCCCAGCATTTT. Its translation is CSATPSNRDNQPQHF.

This clonotype was seen a few times. The chain links TRBV3-1 to TRBJ2-4, with 9 nucleotides matching TRBD1. Germline-derived CDR1 and CDR2 are LGHDT and YNNKEL (reference sequence). V dropped 4 bases and J dropped 4; count of bases not matched to a gene: 5. The CDR3 runs to 15 residues. The CDR3 sequence is CASSLHGTGKNIQYF. The CDR3, as DNA: TGTGCCAGCAGCCTCCATGGGACAGGGAAAAACATTCAGTACTTC. The whole variable domain, filled in from reference TRBV3-1 and TRBJ2-4, reads DTAVSQTPKYLVTQMGNDKSIKCEQNLGHDTMYWYKQDSKKFLKIMFSYNNKELIINETVPNRFSPKSPDKAHLNLHINSLELGDSAVYFCASSLHGTGKNIQYFGAGTRLSVL.

This clonotype was seen ten or more times. CDR3 sequence (DNA): TGCAGCGCTGGACAGGCGCTCTCCTACGAGCAGTACTTC. This encodes CSAGQALSYEQYF. The rearrangement uses TRBV29-1 and TRBJ2-7; 7 nucleotides align to TRBD1. V shed 7 bases and J 0 bases; nucleotides not matched to a gene: 6. Germline CDR1 is SQVTM and CDR2 is ANQGSEA. The length of the CDR3 is 13 residues.

The chain is built from TRBV6-1 and TRBJ2-7, with 8 bases that match TRBD2. Losses at the gene ends were 6 bases for V and 2 bases for J; bases not matched to a gene: 6. In germline, CDR1 is MNHNS, CDR2 SASEGT. The CDR3 sequence is 14 residues long. The CDR3 is CASRSSGSAYEQYF. CDR3 in DNA: TGTGCCAGCAGGTCCAGCGGGAGCGCCTACGAGCAGTACTTC.

In this sample, this clonotype turned up a few times. V and J are TRBV7-2 and TRBJ2-7; TRBD2 agrees at 8 bases. Trimming removed 5 bases from V and 0 bases from J; junction bases left unmatched: 9. CDR3 length: 16 amino acids. Germline loops: CDR1 SGHTA, CDR2 FQGNSA. The DNA for the CDR3 is TGTGCCAGCAGCCCCCGTAGCGGGACTATCTCCTACGAGCAGTACTTC. As protein: CASSPRSGTISYEQYF. Based on the CDR3 plus reference TRBV7-2 and TRBJ2-7, the full variable domain is GAGVSQSPSNKVTEKGKDVELRCDPISGHTALYWYRQSLGQGLEFLIYFQGNSAPDKSGLPSDRFSAERTGGSVSTLTIQRTQQEDSAVYLCASSPRSGTISYEQYFGPGTRLTVT.

About this clonotype itself: A read error may explain this, as a much larger clone is one base away. V is TRBV29-1 and J is TRBJ2-3; 8 nucleotides agree with TRBD2. There are 14 residues in the CDR3. The V gene end was trimmed by 4 bases and the J gene end by 5 bases; junction bases not matched to a gene: 8. Germline V gene data show CDR1 as SQVTM and CDR2 as ANQGSEA. The CDR3 region is CSVAIGRGRDTQYF. CDR3 in DNA: TGCAGCGTTGCCATCGGGAGGGGGAGAGATACGCAGTATTTT.

This clonotype showed up just once. The V gene is TRBV28, the J gene TRBJ2-5; 9 nucleotides match TRBD1. Germline loops: CDR1 MDHEN, CDR2 SYDVKM. The CDR3 spans 14 residues. The ends lost 6 bases at V and 3 bases at J; junction bases unmatched: 5. CDR3 in amino acids: CASSRDRDKETQYF. The CDR3 DNA reads TGTGCCAGCAGCAGGGACAGGGATAAAGAGACCCAGTACTTC.

This clonotype was detected many times. The chain is built from TRBV20-1 and TRBJ1-5; the D gene is possibly TRBD1 (5 bases). Germline CDR1 reads DFQATT; CDR2 reads SNEGSKA (reference sequence). V dropped 1 base and J dropped 1 base, with 8 bases sitting between them. The CDR3 loop spans 14 amino acids. CDR3 sequence: CSARAGGSNQPQHF. The CDR3 nucleotides are TGCAGTGCTAGAGCGGGGGGGAGCAATCAGCCCCAGCATTTT.

V is TRBV7-9 and J is TRBJ2-3, with TRBD2 matching over 12 bases. V was clipped by 5 bases and J by 1 base; unmatched bases: 7. The CDR3 length is 17 residues. CDR1 and CDR2 (germline): SEHNR, FQNEAQ (reference sequence). CDR3 bases: TGTGCCAGCAGCCCGAGGACTAGCGGGGTTGGCACAGATACGCAGTATTTT. Protein product: CASSPRTSGVGTDTQYF.

The DNA for the CDR3 is TGTGCCAGCAGCTCGACAGGGTTGGTTCAGCCCCAGCATTTT. Its translation: CASSSTGLVQPQHF. The rearrangement joins TRBV6-1 to TRBJ1-5, with 7 positions matching TRBD1. The ends lost 6 bases at V and 6 bases at J; junction bases unmatched: 8. The CDR3 has 14 amino acids. The germline CDR1 and CDR2 sequences are MNHNS and SASEGT.